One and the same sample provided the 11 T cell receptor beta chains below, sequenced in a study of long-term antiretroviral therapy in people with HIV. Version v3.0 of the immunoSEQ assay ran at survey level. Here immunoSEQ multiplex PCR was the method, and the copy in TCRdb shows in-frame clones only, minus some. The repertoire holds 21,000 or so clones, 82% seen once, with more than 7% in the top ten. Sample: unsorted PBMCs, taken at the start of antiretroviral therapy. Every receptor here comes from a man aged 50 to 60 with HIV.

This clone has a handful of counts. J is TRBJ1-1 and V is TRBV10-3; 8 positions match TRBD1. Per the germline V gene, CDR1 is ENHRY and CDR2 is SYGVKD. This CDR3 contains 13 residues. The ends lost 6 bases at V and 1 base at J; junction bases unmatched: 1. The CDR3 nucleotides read TGTGCCATCAGCGACAGGGGGAACACTGAAGCTTTCTTT. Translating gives CAISDRGNTEAFF.

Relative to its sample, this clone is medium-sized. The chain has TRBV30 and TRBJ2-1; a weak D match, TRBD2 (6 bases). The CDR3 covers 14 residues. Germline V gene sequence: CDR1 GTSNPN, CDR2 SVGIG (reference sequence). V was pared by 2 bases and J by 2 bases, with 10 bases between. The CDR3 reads CAWSKAGPYNEQFF. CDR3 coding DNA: TGTGCCTGGAGTAAGGCGGGACCCTACAATGAGCAGTTCTTC.

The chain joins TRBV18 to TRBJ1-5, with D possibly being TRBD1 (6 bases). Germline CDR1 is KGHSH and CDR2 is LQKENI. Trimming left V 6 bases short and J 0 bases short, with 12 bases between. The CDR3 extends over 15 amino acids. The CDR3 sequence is CASSRTANSNQPQHF. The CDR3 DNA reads TGTGCCAGCTCTCGGACAGCGAATAGCAATCAGCCCCAGCATTTT.

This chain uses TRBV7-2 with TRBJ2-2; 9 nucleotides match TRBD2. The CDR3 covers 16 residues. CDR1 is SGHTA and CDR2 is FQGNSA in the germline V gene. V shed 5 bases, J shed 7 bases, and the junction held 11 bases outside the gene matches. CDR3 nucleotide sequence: TGTGCCAGCAGCGCCAATGCGGGGGGGCCAGGCGGGGAGCTGTTTTTT. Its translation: CASSANAGGPGGELFF.

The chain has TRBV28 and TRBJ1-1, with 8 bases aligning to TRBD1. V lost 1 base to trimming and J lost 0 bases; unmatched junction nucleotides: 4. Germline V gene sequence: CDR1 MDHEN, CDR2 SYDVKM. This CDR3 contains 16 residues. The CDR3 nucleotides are TGTGCCAGCAGTTTATATCAGGGGGCTTTGAACACTGAAGCTTTCTTT. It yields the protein CASSLYQGALNTEAFF.

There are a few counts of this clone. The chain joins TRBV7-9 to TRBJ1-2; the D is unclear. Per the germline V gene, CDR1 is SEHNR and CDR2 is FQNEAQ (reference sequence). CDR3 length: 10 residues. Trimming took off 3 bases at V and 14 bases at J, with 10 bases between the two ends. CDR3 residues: CASSFHRWTF. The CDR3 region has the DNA TGTGCCAGCAGCTTCCACCGCTGGACCTTC.

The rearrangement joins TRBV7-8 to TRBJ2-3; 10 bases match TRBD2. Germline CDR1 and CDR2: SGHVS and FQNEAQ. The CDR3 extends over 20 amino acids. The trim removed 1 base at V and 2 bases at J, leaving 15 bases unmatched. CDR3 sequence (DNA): TGTGCCAGCAGCTTAGTACCTTGGGAAGAACTAGCGGGGCTCACAGATACGCAGTATTTT. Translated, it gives CASSLVPWEELAGLTDTQYF.

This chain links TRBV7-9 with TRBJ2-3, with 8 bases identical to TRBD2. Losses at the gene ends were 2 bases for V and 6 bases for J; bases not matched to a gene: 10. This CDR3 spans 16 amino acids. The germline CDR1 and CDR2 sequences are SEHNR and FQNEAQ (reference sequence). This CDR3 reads CASSLLLAGSRDTQYF. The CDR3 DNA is TGTGCCAGCAGCTTACTTCTAGCGGGTAGCAGGGATACGCAGTATTTT. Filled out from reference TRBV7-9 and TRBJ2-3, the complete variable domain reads DTGVSQNPRHKITKRGQNVTFRCDPISEHNRLYWYRQTLGQGPEFLTYFQNEAQLEKSRLLSDRFSAERPKGSFSTLEIQRTEQGDSAMYLCASSLLLAGSRDTQYFGPGTRLTVL.

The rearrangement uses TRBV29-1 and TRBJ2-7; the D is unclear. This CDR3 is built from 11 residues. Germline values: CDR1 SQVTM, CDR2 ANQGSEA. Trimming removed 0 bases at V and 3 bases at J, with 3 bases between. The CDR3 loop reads CSVEDSYEQYF. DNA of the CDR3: TGCAGCGTTGAAGACAGCTACGAGCAGTACTTC.

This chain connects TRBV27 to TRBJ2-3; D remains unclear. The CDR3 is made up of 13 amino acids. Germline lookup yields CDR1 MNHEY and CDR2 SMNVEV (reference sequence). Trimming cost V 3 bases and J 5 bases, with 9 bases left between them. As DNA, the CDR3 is TGTGCCAGCAGTTTCCACCGGAAAGATACGCAGTATTTT. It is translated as CASSFHRKDTQYF.

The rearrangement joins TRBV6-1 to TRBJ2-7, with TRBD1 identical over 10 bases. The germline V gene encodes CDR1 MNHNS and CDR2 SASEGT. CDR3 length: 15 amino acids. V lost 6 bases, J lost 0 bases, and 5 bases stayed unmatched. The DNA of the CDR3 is TGTGCCAGCAGCGACAGGGGGCTGAGCTCCTACGAGCAGTACTTC. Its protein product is CASSDRGLSSYEQYF.